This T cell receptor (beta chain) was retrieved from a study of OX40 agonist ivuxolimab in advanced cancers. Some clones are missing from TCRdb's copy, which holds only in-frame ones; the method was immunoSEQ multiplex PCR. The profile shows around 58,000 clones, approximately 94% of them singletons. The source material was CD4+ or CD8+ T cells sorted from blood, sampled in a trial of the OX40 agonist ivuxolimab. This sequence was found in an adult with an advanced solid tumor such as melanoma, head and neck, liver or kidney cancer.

The CDR3: CASSPEGDTRSYEQYF. The CDR3 nucleotides read TGTGCCAGCTCACCAGAAGGGGACACCCGCTCCTACGAGCAGTACTTC. The chain uses TRBV18 and TRBJ2-7; D is possibly TRBD1 (6 bases). Deletions cut 2 bases from V and 0 bases from J, with 14 bases between. Germline V CDR1 and CDR2: KGHSH, LQKENI. This CDR3 comprises 16 residues.